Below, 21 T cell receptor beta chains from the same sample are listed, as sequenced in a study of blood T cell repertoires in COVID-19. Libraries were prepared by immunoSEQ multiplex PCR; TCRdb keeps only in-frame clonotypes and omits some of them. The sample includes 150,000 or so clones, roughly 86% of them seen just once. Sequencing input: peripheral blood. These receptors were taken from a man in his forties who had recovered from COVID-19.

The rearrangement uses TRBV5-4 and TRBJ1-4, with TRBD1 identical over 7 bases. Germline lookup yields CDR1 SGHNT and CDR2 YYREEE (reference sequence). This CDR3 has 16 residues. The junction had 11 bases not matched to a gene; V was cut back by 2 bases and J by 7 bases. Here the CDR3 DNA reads TGTGCCAGCAGCTTCTTTACAGGGGCGGGGGGTGAAAAACTGTTTTTT. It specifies CASSFFTGAGGEKLFF.

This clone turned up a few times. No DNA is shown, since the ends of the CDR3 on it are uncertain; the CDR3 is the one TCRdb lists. CDR3: CASSQVASGSLFF. The J gene is TRBJ2-1, the V gene TRBV14; TRBD2 is the table's D call, not checked against the DNA. The CDR3 length is 13 residues, termini included. Germline CDR1 and CDR2: SGHDN and FVKESK.

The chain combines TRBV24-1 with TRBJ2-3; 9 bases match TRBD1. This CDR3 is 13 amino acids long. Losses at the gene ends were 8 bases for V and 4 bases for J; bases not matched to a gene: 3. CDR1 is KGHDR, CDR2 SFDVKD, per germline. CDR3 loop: CATKGQGPDTQYF. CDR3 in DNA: TGTGCCACCAAGGGACAGGGTCCAGATACGCAGTATTTT.

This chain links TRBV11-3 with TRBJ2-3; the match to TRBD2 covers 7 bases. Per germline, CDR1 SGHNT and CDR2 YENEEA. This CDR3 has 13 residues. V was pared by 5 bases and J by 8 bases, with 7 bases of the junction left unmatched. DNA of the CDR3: TGTGCCAGCAGCCCCCTCGGGAGGAGTACGCAGTATTTT. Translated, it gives CASSPLGRSTQYF.

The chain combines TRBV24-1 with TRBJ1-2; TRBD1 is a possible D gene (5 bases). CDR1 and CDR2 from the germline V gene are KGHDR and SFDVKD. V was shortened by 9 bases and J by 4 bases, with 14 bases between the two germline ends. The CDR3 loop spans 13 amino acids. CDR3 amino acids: CATPPDRPYGYTF. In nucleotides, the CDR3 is TGTGCCACCCCCCCCGACAGACCCTATGGCTACACCTTC.

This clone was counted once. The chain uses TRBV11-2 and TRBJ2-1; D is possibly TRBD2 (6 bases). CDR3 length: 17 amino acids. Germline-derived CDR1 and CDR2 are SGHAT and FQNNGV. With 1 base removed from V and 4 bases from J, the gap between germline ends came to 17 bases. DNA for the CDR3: TGTGCCAGCAGCTTAGGGGGAGGTTTTAAAGGATACAATGAGCAGTTCTTC. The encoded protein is CASSLGGGFKGYNEQFF.

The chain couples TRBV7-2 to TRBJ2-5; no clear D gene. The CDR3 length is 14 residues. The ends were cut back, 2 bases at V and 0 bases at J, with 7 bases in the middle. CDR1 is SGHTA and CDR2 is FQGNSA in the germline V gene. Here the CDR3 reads CASSLSRYQETQYF. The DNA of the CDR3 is TGTGCCAGCAGCTTATCACGGTACCAAGAGACCCAGTACTTC.

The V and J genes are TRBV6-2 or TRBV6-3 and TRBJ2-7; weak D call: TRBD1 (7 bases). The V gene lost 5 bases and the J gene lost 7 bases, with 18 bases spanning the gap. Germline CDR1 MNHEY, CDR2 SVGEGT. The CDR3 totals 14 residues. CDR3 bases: TGTGCCAGCAGTCGGGACTTACCAGGGGGAGAGCAGTACTTC. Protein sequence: CASSRDLPGGEQYF.

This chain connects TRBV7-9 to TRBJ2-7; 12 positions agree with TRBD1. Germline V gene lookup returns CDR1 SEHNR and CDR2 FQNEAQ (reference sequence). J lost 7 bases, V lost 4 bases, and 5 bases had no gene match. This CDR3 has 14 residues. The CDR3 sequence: CASSSGTGGGEQYF. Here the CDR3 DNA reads TGTGCCAGCAGCTCCGGGACAGGGGGCGGAGAGCAGTACTTC.

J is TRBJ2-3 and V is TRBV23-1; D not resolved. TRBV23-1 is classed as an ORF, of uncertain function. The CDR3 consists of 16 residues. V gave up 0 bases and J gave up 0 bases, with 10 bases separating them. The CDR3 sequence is CASSQSNRKSTDTQYF. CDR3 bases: TGCGCCAGCAGTCAATCTAACAGAAAGAGCACAGATACGCAGTATTTT.

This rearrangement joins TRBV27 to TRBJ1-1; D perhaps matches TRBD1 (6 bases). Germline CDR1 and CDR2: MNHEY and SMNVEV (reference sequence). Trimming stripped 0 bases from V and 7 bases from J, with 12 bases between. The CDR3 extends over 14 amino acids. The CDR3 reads CASSLSGTPNEAFF. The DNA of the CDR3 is TGTGCCAGCAGTTTATCCGGGACACCTAATGAAGCTTTCTTT.

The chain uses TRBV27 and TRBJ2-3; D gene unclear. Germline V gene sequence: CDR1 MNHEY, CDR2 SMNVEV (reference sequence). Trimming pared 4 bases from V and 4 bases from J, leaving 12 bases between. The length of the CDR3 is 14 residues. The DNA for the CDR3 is TGTGCCAGCAGTTCCCCCGGCCGGGCAGATACGCAGTATTTT. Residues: CASSSPGRADTQYF.

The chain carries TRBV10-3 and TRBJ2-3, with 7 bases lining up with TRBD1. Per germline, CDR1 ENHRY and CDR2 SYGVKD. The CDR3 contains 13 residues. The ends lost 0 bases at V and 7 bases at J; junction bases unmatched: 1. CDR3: CAISESQGNTQYF. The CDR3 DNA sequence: TGTGCCATCAGTGAGTCACAGGGGAATACGCAGTATTTT.

The CDR3 DNA reads TGTGCCAGCAGCCAAGGAGGGACCCAGCATTTT. This codes for CASSQGGTQHF. The gene calls are TRBV6-2 or TRBV6-3 and TRBJ1-5; no reliable D call. V lost 6 bases to trimming and J lost 11 bases, with 11 bases between them. Germline lookup yields CDR1 MNHEY and CDR2 SVGEGT. The CDR3 sequence is 11 residues long.

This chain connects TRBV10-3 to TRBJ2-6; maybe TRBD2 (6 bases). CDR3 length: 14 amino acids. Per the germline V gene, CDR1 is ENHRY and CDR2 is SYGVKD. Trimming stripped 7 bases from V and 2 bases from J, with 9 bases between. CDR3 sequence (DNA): TGTGCCATCAAGGAGGGGACTGGGGCCAACGTCCTGACTTTC. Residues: CAIKEGTGANVLTF.

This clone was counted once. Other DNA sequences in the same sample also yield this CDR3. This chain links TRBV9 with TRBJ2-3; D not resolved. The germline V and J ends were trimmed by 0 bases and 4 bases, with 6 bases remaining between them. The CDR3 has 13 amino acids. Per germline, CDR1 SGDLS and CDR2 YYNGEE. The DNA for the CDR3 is TGTGCCAGCAGCGTAGGTAGCCCAGATACGCAGTATTTT. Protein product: CASSVGSPDTQYF.

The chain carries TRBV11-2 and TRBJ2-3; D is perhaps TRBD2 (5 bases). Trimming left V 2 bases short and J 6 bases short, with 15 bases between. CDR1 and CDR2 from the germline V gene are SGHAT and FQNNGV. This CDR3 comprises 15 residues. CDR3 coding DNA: TGTGCCAGCAGCTTATACGTCGTCAGCGGCGATACGCAGTATTTT. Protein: CASSLYVVSGDTQYF.

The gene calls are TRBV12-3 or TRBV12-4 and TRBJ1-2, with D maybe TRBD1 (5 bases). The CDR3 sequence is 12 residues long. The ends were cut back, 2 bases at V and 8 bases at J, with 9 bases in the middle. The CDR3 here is CASSLMRGGYTF. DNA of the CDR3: TGTGCCAGCAGTTTAATGCGGGGGGGCTACACCTTC.

The DNA of the CDR3 is TGTGCCAGCCCGCCGACGCCGGGACTAGCGGACTACCTCTCCTACAATGAGCAGTTCTTC. This encodes CASPPTPGLADYLSYNEQFF. The rearrangement uses TRBV18 and TRBJ2-1; TRBD2 matches at 11 bases. CDR1 is KGHSH, CDR2 LQKENI, per germline. The ends lost 8 bases at V and 0 bases at J; junction bases unmatched: 18. The CDR3 is 20 amino acids. The full variable domain, rest sourced from reference TRBV18 and TRBJ2-1, is NAGVMQNPRHLVRRRGQEARLRCSPMKGHSHVYWYRQLPEEGLKFMVYLQKENIIDESGMPKERFSAEFPKEGPSILRIQQVVRGDSAAYFCASPPTPGLADYLSYNEQFFGPGTRLTVL.

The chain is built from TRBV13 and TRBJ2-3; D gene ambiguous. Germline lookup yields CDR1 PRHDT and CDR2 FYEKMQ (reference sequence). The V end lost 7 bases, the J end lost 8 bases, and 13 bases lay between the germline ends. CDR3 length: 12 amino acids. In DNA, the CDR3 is TGTGCCAGCACTACCGCCCCAGGTACGCAGTATTTT. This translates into CASTTAPGTQYF.

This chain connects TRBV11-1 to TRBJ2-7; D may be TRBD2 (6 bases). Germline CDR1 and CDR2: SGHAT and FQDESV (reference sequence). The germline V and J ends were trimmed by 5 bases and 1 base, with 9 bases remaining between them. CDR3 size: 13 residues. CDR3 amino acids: CASSPGTSYEQYF. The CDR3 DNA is TGTGCCAGCAGCCCAGGGACTTCCTACGAGCAGTACTTC.